This TCR beta chain was sequenced for a study of blood T cell repertoires in COVID-19 (dated by TCRdb to 2019 to 2021). Background on the whole study: Samples covering the acute and convalescent phases of COVID-19 were provided by collaborators in the United States, Italy and Spain. The material from the prospective study consisted of cDNA or gDNA derived from T cells, B-cell-depleted T cells, or PBMCs. The dataset comprised deeply sampled blood TCRbeta repertoires from subjects exposed to, actively infected with, or recovered from COVID-19. The repertoires were released in a freely available public database meant as a resource for research on the immune response to SARS-CoV-2. The samples were drawn from two sources: the first 160 participants of the ongoing ImmuneRACE study, and fewer than 1,500 subjects contributed by 6 global collaborators. The sample metadata nearly always contained a de-identified subject ID, COVID-19 status, age in years and sex. Where available, HLA class I and class II types were taken from metadata supplied by the sample provider and were not determined by assay-based typing. General findings and caveats noted by the study authors: How much clinical and demographic metadata was included differed by source and by participant, and the metadata was provided uncurated.

Concerning this clone itself: No cognate antigen has been identified for it. The sample holds no much larger clone one base away, and base qualities are not on file.

Each collaborating institution followed its own protocols to collect whole blood in K2EDTA tubes. For TCRbeta analysis, collaborator samples were shipped as frozen whole blood, as isolated PBMCs, or as DNA extracted from either sample type. The immunoSEQ Assay, a bias-controlled multiplex PCR, was used to amplify TCRbeta CDR3 regions from genomic DNA. The original methods were these. The number of nucleated cells in each sample was estimated from the amplification of reference gene primers within the assay. To quantify the absolute abundance of each unique TCRbeta CDR3 rearrangement, sequence reads were collapsed and filtered. For each sample, productive Simpson clonality was calculated as the square root of Simpson's diversity index over productive rearrangements. The immuneACCESS repertoire file appears here via TCRdb, limited to in-frame rearrangements. These files lack a portion of the clones; in checked studies, under half of the deficit traces to unresolved V genes, and the cause of the others is not known. The V and J calls and clone size come from that table; D and trimming were worked out from the DNA. This sample has about 210,000 clones in its table, and roughly 81% of those were observed once. In total, the top ten clones hold about 7.3% of the sample.

The germline V gene supplies CDR1 SGHAT and CDR2 FQNNGV. Trimmed from V: 2 bases; trimmed from J: 8 bases; junction bases lacking a gene match: 11. The CDR3 measures 16 amino acids from cysteine to phenylalanine. The DNA shown is the 48-base CDR3, in frame from base 1. Recombination linked TRBV11-2 to TRBJ2-1; TRBD2 fits 8 bases in the junction. Sample: peripheral blood. This receptor was obtained from a woman aged 45 to 65 with active or convalescent COVID-19. Here the CDR3 is given as CASSLMLTGGRDEQFF. The sequenced DNA: TGTGCCAGCAGCTTAATGTTAACGGGAGGGAGAGATGAGCAGTTCTTC.